These T cell receptor beta chains were read from a single sample in a study of post-analysis software for immune sequencing data. TCRdb reprocessed the PCR reads via MiXCR and lists one record per CDR3 protein. Of approximately 160,000 distinct CDR3 sequences in the sample, about 30% are singletons; the top ten hold over 1.2%. Source material: blood. The receptors come from a girl aged 5-17 years with multiple sclerosis. Each CDR3 is given with its conserved first and last residue. A D gene is named only where the DNA matches it firmly. Size tells how often a clone was seen (once, few, many) or the class of an expanded clone, and some rows leave it out.

clone_size: NA; cdr3_length: 17; j_call: TRBJ1-4; d_call: TRBD1; v_call: TRBV6-5; cdr3_aa: CASSYADRGVSNEKLFF; cdr3_nt: TGTGCCAGCAGTTACGCCGACAGGGGCGTATCTAATGAAAAACTGTTTTTT
clone_size: NA; cdr3_length: 16; j_call: TRBJ2-7; d_call: TRBD1; v_call: TRBV28; cdr3_aa: CASSSGTAYPTYEQYF; cdr3_nt: TGTGCCAGCAGTTCCGGGACAGCCTACCCAACCTACGAGCAGTACTTC
clone_size: many; cdr3_length: 14; j_call: TRBJ2-7; d_call: NA; v_call: TRBV20-1; cdr3_aa: CSAREWGAPYEQYF; cdr3_nt: TGCAGTGCTAGAGAATGGGGGGCCCCCTACGAGCAGTACTTC
clone_size: many; cdr3_length: 14; j_call: TRBJ2-5; d_call: NA; v_call: TRBV7-6; cdr3_aa: CASSLTGFTETQYF; cdr3_nt: TGTGCCAGCAGCTTAACGGGGTTTACAGAGACCCAGTACTTC
clone_size: NA; cdr3_length: 15; j_call: TRBJ2-1; d_call: TRBD2; v_call: TRBV20-1; cdr3_aa: CSAIGLAGLTNEQFF; cdr3_nt: TGCAGTGCTATCGGACTAGCGGGGTTAACGAATGAGCAGTTCTTC
clone_size: many; cdr3_length: 13; j_call: TRBJ2-7; d_call: NA; v_call: TRBV12-5; cdr3_aa: CASGLASTDEQYF; cdr3_nt: TGTGCTAGTGGTTTGGCTTCGACGGACGAGCAGTACTTC
clone_size: once; cdr3_length: 16; j_call: TRBJ2-1; d_call: TRBD2; v_call: TRBV10-3; cdr3_aa: CAISDPGLAGLNEQFF; cdr3_nt: TGTGCCATCAGTGATCCCGGACTAGCGGGGCTTAATGAGCAGTTCTTC
clone_size: few; cdr3_length: 12; j_call: TRBJ2-7; d_call: NA; v_call: TRBV5-1; cdr3_aa: CASSPNHHEQYF; cdr3_nt: TGCGCCAGCAGCCCAAATCATCACGAGCAGTACTTC
clone_size: NA; cdr3_length: 13; j_call: TRBJ2-3; d_call: NA; v_call: TRBV14; cdr3_aa: CASSTTRPDTQYF; cdr3_nt: TGTGCCAGCAGCACGACACGCCCAGATACGCAGTATTTT
clone_size: few; cdr3_length: 14; j_call: TRBJ1-1; d_call: NA; v_call: TRBV11-2; cdr3_aa: CASSLDGGETEAFF; cdr3_nt: TGTGCCAGCAGCTTAGACGGGGGCGAAACTGAAGCTTTCTTT
clone_size: NA; cdr3_length: 14; j_call: TRBJ1-5; d_call: NA; v_call: TRBV19; cdr3_aa: CASDRFYSNQPQHF; cdr3_nt: TGTGCCAGTGACAGATTTTATAGCAATCAGCCCCAGCATTTT
clone_size: NA; cdr3_length: 15; j_call: TRBJ1-2; d_call: TRBD1; v_call: TRBV4-2; cdr3_aa: CASSQLTGAVDGYTF; cdr3_nt: TGTGCCAGCAGCCAACTCACAGGGGCCGTGGACGGCTACACCTTC
clone_size: few; cdr3_length: 15; j_call: TRBJ2-1; d_call: TRBD1; v_call: TRBV5-1; cdr3_aa: CASGRWTGGSNEQFF; cdr3_nt: TGCGCCAGTGGCCGATGGACAGGGGGATCGAATGAGCAGTTCTTC
clone_size: medium-sized; cdr3_length: 17; j_call: TRBJ2-3; d_call: TRBD2; v_call: TRBV29-1; cdr3_aa: CSVDGSGGRSGADTQYF; cdr3_nt: TGCAGCGTGGACGGGTCGGGCGGGAGGAGCGGTGCAGATACGCAGTATTTT
clone_size: NA; cdr3_length: 14; j_call: TRBJ2-7; d_call: NA; v_call: TRBV5-1; cdr3_aa: CASSLSQVSYEQYF; cdr3_nt: TGCGCCAGCAGCTTATCCCAGGTCTCCTACGAGCAGTACTTC
clone_size: few; cdr3_length: 14; j_call: TRBJ2-5; d_call: NA; v_call: TRBV2; cdr3_aa: CTSSEAWGSETQYF; cdr3_nt: TGTACCAGCAGTGAAGCATGGGGTTCGGAGACCCAGTACTTC
clone_size: many; cdr3_length: 13; j_call: TRBJ2-3; d_call: NA; v_call: TRBV13; cdr3_aa: CASSLVQIDTQYF; cdr3_nt: TGTGCCAGCAGCCTCGTCCAGATAGATACGCAGTATTTT
clone_size: NA; cdr3_length: 13; j_call: TRBJ1-2; d_call: NA; v_call: TRBV7-2; cdr3_aa: CACSLEDVYGYTF; cdr3_nt: TGTGCCTGCAGCCTTGAGGACGTCTATGGCTACACCTTC
clone_size: NA; cdr3_length: 10; j_call: TRBJ2-5; d_call: NA; v_call: TRBV18; cdr3_aa: CASSPETQYF; cdr3_nt: TGTGCCAGCTCACCGGAGACCCAGTACTTC
clone_size: NA; cdr3_length: 14; j_call: TRBJ1-1; d_call: NA; v_call: TRBV5-1; cdr3_aa: CASSLEGGRSEAFF; cdr3_nt: TGCGCCAGCAGCTTGGAGGGGGGGCGGTCTGAAGCTTTCTTT
clone_size: NA; cdr3_length: 16; j_call: TRBJ2-7; d_call: NA; v_call: TRBV3-1; cdr3_aa: CASSPIFQGTRLEQYF; cdr3_nt: TGTGCCAGCAGCCCTATTTTCCAGGGCACGCGACTCGAGCAGTACTTC
clone_size: NA; cdr3_length: 13; j_call: TRBJ2-7; d_call: NA; v_call: TRBV12-3/TRBV12-4; cdr3_aa: CASSLGGHNEQYF; cdr3_nt: TGTGCCAGCAGTTTAGGGGGGCACAATGAGCAGTACTTC
clone_size: many; cdr3_length: 14; j_call: TRBJ2-5; d_call: NA; v_call: TRBV12-3/TRBV12-4; cdr3_aa: CASSLVRGEETQYF; cdr3_nt: TGTGCCAGCAGTTTAGTCCGCGGTGAAGAGACCCAGTACTTC
clone_size: few; cdr3_length: 16; j_call: TRBJ2-1; d_call: NA; v_call: TRBV7-8; cdr3_aa: CASSYQGTRLYNEQFF; cdr3_nt: TGTGCCAGCAGCTACCAGGGGACGCGATTGTACAATGAGCAGTTCTTC
clone_size: few; cdr3_length: 14; j_call: TRBJ1-4; d_call: TRBD1; v_call: TRBV7-9; cdr3_aa: CASCRTGGNEKLFF; cdr3_nt: TGTGCCAGCTGTCGGACAGGGGGGAATGAAAAACTGTTTTTT
clone_size: many; cdr3_length: 18; j_call: TRBJ2-3; d_call: TRBD1; v_call: TRBV20-1; cdr3_aa: CSAQVPRQGARVTDTQYF; cdr3_nt: TGCAGTGCCCAGGTCCCCCGACAGGGGGCGAGGGTCACAGATACGCAGTATTTT